Listed here are 15 T cell receptor beta chains from one sample, sequenced in a study of blood T cell repertoires in COVID-19. Data came from immunoSEQ multiplex PCR; TCRdb stores just in-frame clones and leaves some out. Counted here are 200,000 to 250,000 clones, 84% occurring once; the ten biggest clones make up roughly 7.8%. Specimen: peripheral blood. The receptors were gathered from an elderly woman with COVID-19, enrolled during active disease.

The chain employs TRBV29-1 and TRBJ1-2; 7 bases map to TRBD1. V was clipped by 3 bases and J by 4 bases; unmatched bases: 5. The CDR3 has 13 amino acids. Per germline, CDR1 SQVTM and CDR2 ANQGSEA. The CDR3 sequence: CSVEGGQTYGYTF. The CDR3 DNA follows: TGCAGCGTTGAGGGGGGACAGACCTATGGCTACACCTTC.

The chain employs TRBV5-5 and TRBJ1-3; no firm D call. Germline-derived CDR1 and CDR2 are SGHKS and YYEKEE (reference sequence). The ends were cut back, 0 bases at V and 0 bases at J, with 10 bases in the middle. The CDR3 covers 16 residues. The DNA for the CDR3 is TGTGCCAGCAGCTTGGAGGTAGCGTACTCTGGAAACACCATATATTTT. It codes for CASSLEVAYSGNTIYF. Full variable domain (rest looked up from reference TRBV5-5 and TRBJ1-3): DAGVTQSPTHLIKTRGQQVTLRCSPISGHKSVSWYQQVLGQGPQFIFQYYEKEERGRGNFPDRFSARQFPNYSSELNVNALLLGDSALYLCASSLEVAYSGNTIYFGEGSWLTVV.

The V and J genes are TRBV2 and TRBJ2-1; 7 nucleotides line up with TRBD1. V was clipped by 6 bases and J by 8 bases; unmatched bases: 10. This CDR3 region has 14 residues. The germline V gene has CDR1 SNHLY and CDR2 FYNNEI. The CDR3 is CASRGQRFRDEQFF. As DNA, the CDR3 is TGTGCCAGCAGGGGACAGCGGTTCAGGGATGAGCAGTTCTTC.

This chain connects TRBV19 to TRBJ2-1, with 8 bases fitting TRBD2. This CDR3 comprises 17 residues. Looked up from germline, CDR1 is LNHDA and CDR2 is SQIVND (reference sequence). The junction had 11 bases not matched to a gene; V was cut back by 3 bases and J by 4 bases. CDR3 protein: CASSISHGRDLYNEQFF. DNA for the CDR3: TGTGCCAGTAGTATCTCTCACGGGAGGGACCTTTACAATGAGCAGTTCTTC.

The chain recombines TRBV6-5 with TRBJ2-2, with D maybe TRBD1 (5 bases). V lost 2 bases, J lost 5 bases, and 15 bases lay in between. CDR3 length: 16 residues. Germline lookup yields CDR1 MNHEY and CDR2 SVGAGI. For the CDR3, the DNA is TGTGCCAGCAGTTACCGACAGACAATACCGACCGGGGAGCTGTTTTTT. The encoded protein is CASSYRQTIPTGELFF.

The rearrangement links TRBV28 to TRBJ1-6; D is uncertain. The germline CDR1 and CDR2 sequences are MDHEN and SYDVKM. With 8 bases removed from V and 7 bases from J, the gap between germline ends came to 9 bases. The CDR3 sequence is 12 residues long. CDR3: CASFNMNSPLHF. DNA for the CDR3: TGTGCCAGCTTCAACATGAATTCACCCCTCCACTTT.

DNA for the CDR3: TGCGCCAGCAGCCTAGGAGGTCGGGGGTATACTGAAGCTTTCTTT. Translation gives CASSLGGRGYTEAFF. V and J are TRBV5-1 and TRBJ1-1; perhaps TRBD1 as D (5 bases). CDR3 length equals 15 residues. Germline V lookup: CDR1 SGHRS, CDR2 YFSETQ. V was shortened by 4 bases and J by 5 bases, with 18 bases between the two germline ends. The variable domain in full, completed from reference TRBV5-1 and TRBJ1-1, reads KAGVTQTPRYLIKTRGQQVTLSCSPISGHRSVSWYQQTPGQGLQFLFEYFSETQRNKGNFPGRFSGRQFSNSRSEMNVSTLELGDSALYLCASSLGGRGYTEAFFGQGTRLTVV.

This clone has just one count. This chain joins TRBV19 and TRBJ1-1, with 8 positions matching TRBD1. The CDR3 spans 15 residues. Germline lookup yields CDR1 LNHDA and CDR2 SQIVND (reference sequence). With V trimmed by 6 bases and J by 3 bases, 9 bases remained unmatched. The DNA of the CDR3 is TGTGCCAGTAGCCCTGGACAGGGAGTTTACACTGAAGCTTTCTTT. Protein sequence: CASSPGQGVYTEAFF.

V is TRBV10-3 and J is TRBJ2-1; 8 nucleotides align to TRBD2. The V and J ends lost 5 bases and 6 bases, in that order; junction bases with no gene match: 9. The CDR3 covers 15 residues. CDR1 is ENHRY and CDR2 is SYGVKD in the germline V gene. Here the CDR3 reads CAISLSSGFSNEQFF. The CDR3 DNA follows: TGTGCCATCAGTTTGTCTAGCGGGTTTTCCAATGAGCAGTTCTTC.

This clone was detected only once. The chain couples TRBV5-4 to TRBJ2-3, with TRBD1 matching 7 bases. V lost 1 base and J lost 2; bases outside the gene matches: 4. Germline V gives CDR1 SGHNT, CDR2 YYREEE (reference sequence). This CDR3 region has 15 residues. DNA for the CDR3: TGTGCCAGCAGCTTGCGACAGGGATTCACAGATACGCAGTATTTT. Translating it yields CASSLRQGFTDTQYF.

The chain couples TRBV7-3 to TRBJ2-1; TRBD2 agrees at 10 bases. The CDR3 consists of 16 residues. V was pared by 1 base and J by 9 bases, with 9 bases of the junction left unmatched. The germline V gene encodes CDR1 SGHTA and CDR2 FQGTGA. The CDR3 region is CASSLNPSGSLAEQFF. The CDR3 bases are TGTGCCAGCAGCTTAAATCCTAGCGGGAGTCTCGCTGAGCAGTTCTTC.

This chain connects TRBV5-1 to TRBJ1-2; 8 nucleotides line up with TRBD1. CDR1 is SGHRS and CDR2 is YFSETQ in the germline V gene. CDR3 length: 13 residues. The junction had 5 bases not matched to a gene; V was cut back by 4 bases and J by 6 bases. CDR3 DNA: TGCGCCAGCAGCCCGACAGGGGCCCATGGCTACACCTTC. It codes for CASSPTGAHGYTF.

V is TRBV5-1 and J is TRBJ2-7; 7 bases map to TRBD1. The CDR3 loop spans 15 amino acids. Germline trimming cut 4 bases from V and 0 bases from J; bases unmatched to any gene: 7. CDR1 is SGHRS, CDR2 YFSETQ, per germline. CDR3 nucleotides: TGCGCCAGCAGCGGGGGACAGACGAGCTCCTACGAGCAGTACTTC. This codes for CASSGGQTSSYEQYF.

This clone was detected a few times. This chain joins TRBV25-1 and TRBJ2-7; 8 nucleotides agree with TRBD1. CDR1 and CDR2 from the germline V gene are MGHDK and SYGVNS. Germline trimming cut 7 bases from V and 4 bases from J; bases unmatched to any gene: 6. The CDR3 consists of 13 residues. In DNA, the CDR3 is TGTGCCAGCACTACAGGGGGTTCATACGAGCAGTACTTC. Protein: CASTTGGSYEQYF.

This sequence joins TRBV28 and TRBJ2-6; 7 bases align to TRBD1. CDR1 is MDHEN, CDR2 SYDVKM, per germline. The junction had 12 bases not matched to a gene; V was cut back by 4 bases and J by 0 bases. The CDR3 spans 19 residues. The CDR3 DNA is TGTGCCAGCAGTTCGAGCTCCGGGACAGCTTTCTCTGGGGCCAACGTCCTGACTTTC. This sequence encodes CASSSSSGTAFSGANVLTF.